These T cell receptor beta chains were read from a single sample in a study of T cells in Graves' hyperthyroidism and ophthalmopathy. MiXCR, run by TCRdb on the multiplex PCR reads, gives a single entry per CDR3 protein. The sample gives 600,000 to 800,000 distinct CDR3 sequences, roughly 32% of which show up once; around 30% is in the top ten. Sequenced sample: blood. All receptors derive from a woman in her 40s with Graves' hyperthyroidism. CDR3s include the opening cysteine and the closing phenylalanine or tryptophan. A D gene is named only where the DNA matches it firmly. Size tells how often a clone was seen (once, few, many) or the class of an expanded clone, and some rows leave it out.

TRBJ2-7 TRBV10-3 TRBD1 many CAIRDRGEQYF TGTGCCATCAGGGACAGGGGCGAGCAGTACTTC
TRBJ1-3 TRBV29-1 TRBD1 many CSAGGQGFGNTIYF TGCAGCGCAGGGGGACAGGGATTCGGAAACACCATATATTTT
TRBJ1-5 TRBV2 TRBD1 NA CASARGPSNQPQHF TGTGCCAGCGCCAGGGGGCCTAGCAATCAGCCCCAGCATTTT
TRBJ1-4 TRBV7-9 NA many CASSSPTGRGSNEKLFF TGTGCCAGCAGCAGCCCTACGGGGAGGGGGTCTAATGAAAAACTGTTTTTT
TRBJ1-1 TRBV3-1 NA NA CASSQGAGAWSTEAFF TGTGCCAGCAGCCAAGGGGCAGGGGCTTGGAGCACTGAAGCTTTCTTT
TRBJ1-5 TRBV20-1 NA NA CSAVRENQPQHF TGCAGTGCTGTCAGGGAAAATCAGCCCCAGCATTTT
TRBJ1-4 TRBV5-8 NA NA CASSLPSDLGKLFF TGTGCCAGCAGCTTGCCAAGCGACCTGGGAAAACTGTTTTTT
TRBJ1-4 TRBV14 NA few CASSQGFLGEKLFF TGTGCCAGCAGCCAAGGGTTCCTTGGGGAAAAACTGTTTTTT
TRBJ1-2 TRBV29-1 TRBD1 NA CSLPGDRSYGYTF TGCAGCTTGCCAGGGGACAGGAGCTATGGCTACACCTTC
TRBJ1-5 TRBV7-9 NA many CASSGGGHNQPQHF TGTGCCAGCAGTGGGGGCGGACACAATCAGCCCCAGCATTTT
TRBJ2-7 TRBV12-3/TRBV12-4 NA NA CASRYSGGSSYEQYF TGTGCCAGCAGGTACTCAGGCGGTAGCTCCTACGAGCAGTACTTC
TRBJ2-7 TRBV30 NA NA CAWSPSGYEQYF TGTGCCTGGAGCCCCTCGGGTTACGAGCAGTACTTC
TRBJ2-7 TRBV9 NA many CASSGSSDVYEQYF TGTGCCAGCAGCGGCTCTAGCGATGTCTACGAGCAGTACTTC
TRBJ1-1 TRBV7-8 TRBD1 once CASSLQPPGGNTEAFF TGTGCCAGCAGCTTACAACCCCCAGGGGGGAACACTGAAGCTTTCTTT
TRBJ1-6 TRBV4-1 NA NA CASSPFPQGLLGSPLHF TGCGCCAGCAGCCCGTTCCCGCAGGGGCTCCTGGGGTCACCCCTCCACTTT
TRBJ1-2 TRBV3-1 NA few CASSQVGGSVGYTF TGTGCCAGCAGCCAGGTCGGCGGCTCGGTTGGCTACACCTTC
TRBJ1-1 TRBV20-1 NA many CSARTGNTEAFF TGCAGTGCTAGAACAGGGAACACTGAAGCTTTCTTT
TRBJ2-5 TRBV7-2 TRBD1 NA CASSHRDRETQYF TGTGCCAGCAGCCACCGGGACAGGGAGACCCAGTACTTC
TRBJ2-7 TRBV7-2 NA NA CASGSAGSYEQYF TGTGCCAGCGGTAGCGCCGGCTCCTACGAGCAGTACTTC
TRBJ1-2 TRBV28 NA NA CASNHHYGYTF TGTGCCAGCAACCACCACTATGGCTACACCTTC
TRBJ1-6 TRBV5-8 NA many CASSFRAGRDSPLHF TGTGCCAGCAGCTTTCGGGCCGGCCGGGATTCACCCCTCCACTTT